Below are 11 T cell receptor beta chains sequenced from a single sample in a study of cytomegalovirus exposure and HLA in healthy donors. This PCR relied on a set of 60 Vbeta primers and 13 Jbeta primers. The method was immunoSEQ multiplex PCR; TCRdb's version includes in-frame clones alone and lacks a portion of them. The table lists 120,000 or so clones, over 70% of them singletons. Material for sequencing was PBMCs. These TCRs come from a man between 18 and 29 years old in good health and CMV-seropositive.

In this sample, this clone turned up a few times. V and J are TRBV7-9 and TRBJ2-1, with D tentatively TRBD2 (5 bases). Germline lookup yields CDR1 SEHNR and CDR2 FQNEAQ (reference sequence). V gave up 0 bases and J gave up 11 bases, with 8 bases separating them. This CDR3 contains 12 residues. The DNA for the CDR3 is TGTGCCAGCAGCTTAGCCGAGCGGAAGCAGTTCTTC. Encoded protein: CASSLAERKQFF.

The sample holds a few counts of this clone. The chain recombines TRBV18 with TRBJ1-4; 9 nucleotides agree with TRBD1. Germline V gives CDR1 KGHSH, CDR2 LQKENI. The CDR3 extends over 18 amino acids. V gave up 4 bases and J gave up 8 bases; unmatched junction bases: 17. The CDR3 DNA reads TGTGCCAGCTCACTACTACCTCCGGGACAGGGCTTCGGAGAAAAACTGTTTTTT. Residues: CASSLLPPGQGFGEKLFF.

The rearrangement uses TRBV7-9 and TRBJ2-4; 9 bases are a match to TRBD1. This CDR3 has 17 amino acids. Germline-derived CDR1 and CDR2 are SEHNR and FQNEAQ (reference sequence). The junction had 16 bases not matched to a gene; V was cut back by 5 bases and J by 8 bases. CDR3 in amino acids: CASSPSLQTGGLDIQYF. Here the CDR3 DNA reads TGTGCCAGCAGCCCCTCTCTTCAGACAGGGGGATTAGACATTCAGTACTTC.

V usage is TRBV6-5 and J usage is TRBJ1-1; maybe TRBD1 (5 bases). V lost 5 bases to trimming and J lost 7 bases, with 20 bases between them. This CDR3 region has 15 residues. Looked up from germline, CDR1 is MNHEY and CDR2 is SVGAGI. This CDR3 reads CASSNTGGARLEAFF. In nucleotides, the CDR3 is TGTGCCAGCAGTAATACCGGTGGGGCACGACTTGAAGCTTTCTTT.

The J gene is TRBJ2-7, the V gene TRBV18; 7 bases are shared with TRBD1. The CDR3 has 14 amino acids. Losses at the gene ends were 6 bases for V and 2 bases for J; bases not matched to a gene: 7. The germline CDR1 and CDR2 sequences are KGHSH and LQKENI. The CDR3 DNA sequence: TGTGCCAGCTCGAAGGACAGGACGACCTACGAGCAGTACTTC. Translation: CASSKDRTTYEQYF.

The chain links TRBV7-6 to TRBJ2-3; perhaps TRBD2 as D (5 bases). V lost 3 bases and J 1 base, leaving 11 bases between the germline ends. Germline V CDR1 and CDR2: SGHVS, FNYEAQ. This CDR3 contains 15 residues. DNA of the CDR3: TGTGCCAGCAGCTTCGGCGGTAGCGGCACAGATACGCAGTATTTT. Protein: CASSFGGSGTDTQYF.

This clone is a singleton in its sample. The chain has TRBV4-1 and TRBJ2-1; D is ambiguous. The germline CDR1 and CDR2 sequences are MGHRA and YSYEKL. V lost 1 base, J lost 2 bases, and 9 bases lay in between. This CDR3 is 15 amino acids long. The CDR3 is CASSQAPRAYNEQFF. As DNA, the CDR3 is TGCGCCAGCAGCCAAGCCCCACGGGCCTACAATGAGCAGTTCTTC.

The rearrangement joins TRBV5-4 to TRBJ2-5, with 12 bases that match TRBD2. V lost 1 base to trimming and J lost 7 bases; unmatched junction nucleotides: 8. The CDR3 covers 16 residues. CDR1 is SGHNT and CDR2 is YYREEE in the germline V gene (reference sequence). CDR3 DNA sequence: TGTGCCAGCAGCTTGTCGACTAGCGGGAGAGTGGTGACCCAGTACTTC. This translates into CASSLSTSGRVVTQYF.

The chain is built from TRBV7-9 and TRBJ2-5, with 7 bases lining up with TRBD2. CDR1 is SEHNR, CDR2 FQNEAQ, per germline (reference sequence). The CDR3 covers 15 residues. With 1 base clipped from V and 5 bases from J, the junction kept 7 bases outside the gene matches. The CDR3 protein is CASSLGAGDGETQYF. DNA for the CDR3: TGTGCCAGCAGCTTAGGTGCGGGAGACGGGGAGACCCAGTACTTC.

CDR3 in DNA: TGTGCCAGCAGCTATCAGCCCCAGCATTTT. Translating it yields CASSYQPQHF. The genes are TRBV6-6 and TRBJ1-5; D unclear. From germline, CDR1 is MNHNY and CDR2 SVGAGI (reference sequence). V lost 6 bases and J 5 bases, leaving 2 bases between the germline ends. The CDR3 is 10 amino acids.

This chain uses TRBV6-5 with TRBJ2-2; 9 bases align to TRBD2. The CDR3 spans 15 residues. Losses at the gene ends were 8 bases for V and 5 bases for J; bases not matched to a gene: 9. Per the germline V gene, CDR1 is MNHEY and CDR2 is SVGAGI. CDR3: CASGRGGLGTGELFF. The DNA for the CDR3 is TGTGCCAGCGGGCGGGGGGGCCTTGGGACCGGGGAGCTGTTTTTT.